Listed below are T cell receptor beta chains from one sample, sequenced in a study of cytomegalovirus exposure and HLA in healthy donors. Using immunoSEQ multiplex PCR, the repertoire was profiled, and TCRdb retains in-frame clones only, with some absent. Here the sample spans approximately 110,000 clones, about two thirds being singletons. The sample consisted of PBMCs. These receptors came from a woman in her 40s in good health and CMV-seropositive. The CDR3 runs from the conserved cysteine through the conserved F or W. Fields, in order: clone size, J gene, D gene, V gene, CDR3 DNA, CDR3 protein. The D gene is left open where the match is weak. A clone size is listed for some rows: how often the clone was seen (once, few, many), or a class if it is expanded.

size: .
J: TRBJ1-6
D: .
V: TRBV11-2
DNA: TGTGCCAGCAGCTTCGACGGCGGGAACTCACCCCTCCACTTT
CDR3: CASSFDGGNSPLHF

size: .
J: TRBJ1-1
D: .
V: TRBV5-1
DNA: TGCGCCAGCAGCTTCGGGGGTAGGGGCACTGAAGCTTTCTTT
CDR3: CASSFGGRGTEAFF

size: .
J: TRBJ2-5
D: .
V: TRBV29-1
DNA: TGCAGCGTTGAGGGCACCCAAGAGACCCAGTACTTC
CDR3: CSVEGTQETQYF

size: .
J: TRBJ1-1
D: .
V: TRBV7-9
DNA: TGTGCCAGCAGCTGGGGGACAACTGAAGCTTTCTTT
CDR3: CASSWGTTEAFF

size: few
J: TRBJ1-1
D: .
V: TRBV6-5
DNA: TGTGCCAGCAGTTACTCCGTGAACACTGAAGCTTTCTTT
CDR3: CASSYSVNTEAFF

size: .
J: TRBJ1-1
D: TRBD1
V: TRBV7-9
DNA: TGTGCCGGCAACTTTGGGACAGGGAACACTGAAGCTTTCTTT
CDR3: CAGNFGTGNTEAFF

size: many
J: TRBJ1-4
D: .
V: TRBV4-3
DNA: TGCGCCAGCAGCCAAGATCCAGGGACTAATGAAAAACTGTTTTTT
CDR3: CASSQDPGTNEKLFF

size: .
J: TRBJ1-6
D: .
V: TRBV13
DNA: TGTGCCAGCAGCTCGAGACAGGAGTGGGGTTCACCCCTCCACTTT
CDR3: CASSSRQEWGSPLHF

size: .
J: TRBJ2-1
D: TRBD2
V: TRBV7-3
DNA: TGTGCCAGCAGCTTACTAGCGGGGGCGTACAATGAGCAGTTCTTC
CDR3: CASSLLAGAYNEQFF

size: few
J: TRBJ2-1
D: .
V: TRBV7-2
DNA: TGTGCCAGCAGCTTAGCCGGGACCGGGACTTACAATGAGCAGTTCTTC
CDR3: CASSLAGTGTYNEQFF

size: .
J: TRBJ2-3
D: TRBD2
V: TRBV7-2
DNA: TGTGCCAGCAGCTTGATAGCGGGGGGAACAGATACGCAGTATTTT
CDR3: CASSLIAGGTDTQYF

size: .
J: TRBJ2-7
D: TRBD1
V: TRBV4-3
DNA: TGCGCCAGCAGCCAAGCCGGGACAGGTGGAAACTACGAGCAGTACTTC
CDR3: CASSQAGTGGNYEQYF

size: .
J: TRBJ1-1
D: TRBD1
V: TRBV14
DNA: TGTGCCAGCAGCAAATGGACAGGGGTCAACACTGAAGCTTTCTTT
CDR3: CASSKWTGVNTEAFF

size: few
J: TRBJ1-1
D: .
V: TRBV5-4
DNA: TGTGCCAGCAGCTTGGACAGCCGAACAACTGAAGCTTTCTTT
CDR3: CASSLDSRTTEAFF

size: .
J: TRBJ1-6
D: .
V: TRBV4-1
DNA: TGCGCCAGCAGCCAAGCCACCTCGACAGGAGGTAATTCACCCCTCCACTTT
CDR3: CASSQATSTGGNSPLHF

size: .
J: TRBJ2-7
D: .
V: TRBV5-6
DNA: TGTGCCAGCAGCTTGTCGGGATCCGCCGAGCAGTACTTC
CDR3: CASSLSGSAEQYF

size: .
J: TRBJ2-3
D: .
V: TRBV6-1
DNA: TGTGCCAGCAGTGATCGTGCCGCTCTCGGGTCAGATACGCAGTATTTT
CDR3: CASSDRAALGSDTQYF

size: .
J: TRBJ2-3
D: .
V: TRBV2
DNA: TGTGCCAGCACCCTTAGCACAGATACGCAGTATTTT
CDR3: CASTLSTDTQYF

size: .
J: TRBJ2-5
D: .
V: TRBV5-8
DNA: TGTGCCAGCAGCTCGCCCCCTCGCTATTCCCAAGAGACCCAGTACTTC
CDR3: CASSSPPRYSQETQYF

size: .
J: TRBJ1-4
D: .
V: TRBV7-3
DNA: TGTGCCAGCAGCTTCTCAGTAATCAATGAAAAACTGTTTTTT
CDR3: CASSFSVINEKLFF